Below are 16 T cell receptor beta chains sequenced from a single sample in a study of T cell changes during pregnancy in multiple sclerosis. Assay used: immunoSEQ multiplex PCR; TCRdb lists only in-frame clones, some missing. The sample yields about 20,000 clones, 88% seen once. Here the sequenced sample was CD8+ T cells from peripheral blood mononuclear cells, taken in the third trimester of pregnancy. The receptors stem from a female donor in good health, enrolled as a control in a pregnancy study.

The V gene is TRBV7-9, the J gene TRBJ2-7, with no clear D. Trimming removed 1 base from V and 3 bases from J, with 4 bases in between. Per the germline V gene, CDR1 is SEHNR and CDR2 is FQNEAQ (reference sequence). This CDR3 contains 12 residues. The CDR3 here is CASSLVSYEQYF. CDR3 nucleotide sequence: TGTGCCAGCAGCTTAGTCAGCTACGAGCAGTACTTC.

This chain joins TRBV30 and TRBJ1-1; 9 bases are shared with TRBD1. The CDR3 loop spans 13 amino acids. With V trimmed by 1 base and J by 5 bases, 2 bases remained unmatched. Germline lookup yields CDR1 GTSNPN and CDR2 SVGIG (reference sequence). The CDR3 sequence: CAWSGQGGTEAFF. For the CDR3, the DNA is TGTGCCTGGAGTGGACAGGGGGGAACTGAAGCTTTCTTT.

The V and J genes are TRBV27 and TRBJ2-7; TRBD2 is a possible D gene (5 bases). This CDR3 contains 14 residues. Looked up from germline, CDR1 is MNHEY and CDR2 is SMNVEV (reference sequence). V was clipped by 5 bases and J by 0 bases, with 11 bases between them. CDR3 sequence (DNA): TGTGCCAGCAGTCTGAACGGGGTCTCCTACGAGCAGTACTTC. Residues: CASSLNGVSYEQYF.

The chain employs TRBV6-5 and TRBJ2-7, with 9 bases lining up with TRBD2. J gave up 5 bases and V 4 bases, and 12 bases lay outside the gene matches. Germline V gene lookup returns CDR1 MNHEY and CDR2 SVGAGI. The CDR3 sequence is 16 residues long. The CDR3 region is CASSFEKASGDHEQYF. The CDR3 DNA is TGTGCCAGCAGTTTTGAAAAGGCTAGCGGGGATCACGAGCAGTACTTC.

This clone was seen repeatedly, ten times or more. The chain recombines TRBV6-5 with TRBJ2-1, with D maybe TRBD1 (5 bases). Germline lookup yields CDR1 MNHEY and CDR2 SVGAGI. V gave up 2 bases and J gave up 12 bases, with 11 bases separating them. This CDR3 is 12 amino acids long. The CDR3 nucleotides read TGTGCCAGCAGTTACCCGCAGGGTTCGCAGTTCTTC. Translation gives CASSYPQGSQFF.

This clone showed up just a few times. The chain combines TRBV7-9 with TRBJ2-3; 12 nucleotides line up with TRBD2. J was trimmed by 0 bases and V by 5 bases; bases with no gene match: 3. Per the germline V gene, CDR1 is SEHNR and CDR2 is FQNEAQ (reference sequence). CDR3 length: 16 residues. The CDR3 sequence: CASSPLAGGSTDTQYF. The CDR3 nucleotides are TGTGCCAGCAGCCCACTAGCGGGAGGCAGCACAGATACGCAGTATTTT.

The genes are TRBV4-2 and TRBJ2-1; tentative D call: TRBD1 (6 bases). Germline V gene lookup returns CDR1 LGHNA and CDR2 YNFKEQ. The CDR3 is 16 amino acids. The ends were cut back, 2 bases at V and 4 bases at J, with 15 bases in the middle. The DNA of the CDR3 is TGTGCCAGCAGCCAACAGGGGTATGGAGCGTACAATGAGCAGTTCTTC. It encodes CASSQQGYGAYNEQFF.

The chain recombines TRBV6-5 with TRBJ1-1; possibly TRBD1 for D (6 bases). The germline V and J ends were trimmed by 2 bases and 4 bases, with 14 bases remaining between them. The CDR3 has 15 residues. Germline lookup yields CDR1 MNHEY and CDR2 SVGAGI. CDR3 DNA sequence: TGTGCCAGCAGTTACGTGGGGGCCGCGGTCACTGAAGCTTTCTTT. Encoded protein: CASSYVGAAVTEAFF.

The V call is TRBV27, the J call TRBJ2-7; 10 bases match TRBD2. With V trimmed by 3 bases and J by 4 bases, 12 bases remained unmatched. This CDR3 comprises 17 residues. Germline V gives CDR1 MNHEY, CDR2 SMNVEV (reference sequence). The CDR3 protein is CASSFRASGSGLYEQYF. The CDR3 bases are TGTGCCAGCAGTTTTCGGGCTAGCGGGAGTGGATTATACGAGCAGTACTTC.

The chain employs TRBV2 and TRBJ2-5; the match to TRBD2 covers 7 bases. There are 13 residues in the CDR3. Germline V CDR1 and CDR2: SNHLY, FYNNEI. J lost 7 bases, V lost 11 bases, and 13 bases had no gene match. In nucleotides, the CDR3 is TGTGCCCGCGACTTATGGGGGGAGGGGACCCAGTACTTC. Translating it yields CARDLWGEGTQYF.

J is TRBJ2-1 and V is TRBV6-4; TRBD2 agrees at 10 bases. CDR1 is MRHNA, CDR2 SNTAGT, per germline. Trimming took 2 bases from V and 9 from J; bases not matched to a gene: 13. The CDR3 covers 17 residues. CDR3 in amino acids: CASSDEKSGGASGEQFF. The CDR3 bases are TGTGCCAGCAGTGACGAAAAAAGCGGGGGGGCTTCGGGTGAGCAGTTCTTC.

This clone has only a few counts. The chain couples TRBV4-1 to TRBJ2-1; D is perhaps TRBD2 (5 bases). Deletions cut 4 bases from V and 8 bases from J, with 15 bases between. Germline assignment: CDR1 MGHRA and CDR2 YSYEKL. The CDR3 loop spans 14 amino acids. As DNA, the CDR3 is TGCGCCAGCAGCCCTAATCCTAGCTGGGATGAGCAGTTCTTC. Protein product: CASSPNPSWDEQFF.

This chain uses TRBV15 with TRBJ2-1; 14 bases match TRBD2. CDR3 size: 15 residues. J was trimmed by 8 bases and V by 4 bases; bases with no gene match: 4. Germline CDR1 reads LNHNV; CDR2 reads YYDKDF (reference sequence). Written as DNA, the CDR3 is TGTGCCACCAGCACGGGACTAGCGGGGGCCTATGAGCAGTTCTTC. As protein: CATSTGLAGAYEQFF.

The count of this clone is one. The chain recombines TRBV5-4 with TRBJ2-7; possible D gene TRBD1, 6 bases. Germline V lookup: CDR1 SGHNT, CDR2 YYREEE (reference sequence). This CDR3 contains 15 residues. Between the trimmed V and J ends, which lost 0 bases and 5 bases, there was a span of 15 bases. DNA for the CDR3: TGTGCCAGCAGCTTGGGTCCGGCAGGGGCCGACGAGCAGTACTTC. Its protein product is CASSLGPAGADEQYF.

This clone occurred once. The V and J genes are TRBV27 and TRBJ2-7; tentative D call: TRBD2 (6 bases). The length of the CDR3 is 15 residues. Germline loops: CDR1 MNHEY, CDR2 SMNVEV (reference sequence). V dropped 4 bases and J dropped 5 bases, with 18 bases sitting between them. The CDR3: CASSSSGTVANEQYF. CDR3 coding DNA: TGTGCCAGCAGTTCATCCGGGACTGTGGCTAACGAGCAGTACTTC.

The rearrangement joins TRBV5-1 to TRBJ2-1, with D uncertain. This CDR3 region has 15 residues. Germline CDR1 and CDR2: SGHRS and YFSETQ. The V gene lost 0 bases and the J gene lost 3 bases, with 10 bases spanning the gap. The CDR3 region is CASSLGPPGYNEQFF. The CDR3 DNA reads TGCGCCAGCAGCTTGGGGCCCCCGGGCTACAATGAGCAGTTCTTC.